The entry below gives a single TCR beta chain sequence along with its context. Other DNA sequences of this sample code for an identical CDR3. The data derive from a study of blood T cell repertoires in COVID-19. The repertoire was sequenced with immunoSEQ multiplex PCR; TCRdb's copy has only in-frame clones and lacks some. Here the sample spans some 76,000 clones, 80% to 90% being singletons. The specimen sequenced was peripheral blood. The TCR sequence derives from a woman aged 60-75 years with acute or convalescent COVID-19.

The CDR3 DNA reads TGCGCCAGCAGCGGGACTAGCGGTGAAACCCAGTACTTC. Translated, it gives CASSGTSGETQYF. The chain employs TRBV5-1 and TRBJ2-5, with TRBD2 matching 11 bases. The germline gives CDR1 SGHRS, CDR2 YFSETQ. The CDR3 contains 13 residues. The J segment lost 8 bases and the V segment lost 4 bases, leaving 4 bases of the junction unmatched.